Below, 27 T cell receptor beta chains from the same sample are listed, as sequenced in a study of blood T cell repertoires in COVID-19 (dated by TCRdb to 2020 to 2022). The method behind the library was the immunoSEQ multiplex PCR assay. TCRdb retrieved this table from immuneACCESS and kept in-frame rearrangements only. Not all clones are present; in checked studies, unresolved V genes account for under half, and no reason is known for the remainder. The sample table records about 67,000 clones; over 80% of these occur just once. The ten largest clones take up roughly 5.2% of the sample. Sequenced sample: peripheral blood. Receptors originate from a man between 50 and 59 years old with active COVID-19.

V usage is TRBV2 and J usage is TRBJ2-7; 7 bases are shared with TRBD1. The CDR3 runs 13 residues. V trimming: 6 bases; J trimming: 1 base; junction bases outside the gene matches: 3. From germline, CDR1 is SNHLY and CDR2 FYNNEI. CDR3: CASRLGQSYEQYF. DNA of the CDR3: TGTGCCAGCAGGTTGGGACAGTCCTACGAGCAGTACTTC.

The V and J genes are TRBV7-6 and TRBJ2-1; unclear D gene. The CDR3 loop spans 13 amino acids. The V end lost 2 bases, the J end lost 6 bases, and 8 bases lay between the germline ends. CDR1 is SGHVS and CDR2 is FNYEAQ in the germline V gene. CDR3: CASSLYTGNEQFF. As DNA, the CDR3 is TGTGCCAGCAGCTTATATACGGGCAATGAGCAGTTCTTC. Full variable domain (missing parts from reference TRBV7-6 and TRBJ2-1): GAGVSQSPRYKVTKRGQDVALRCDPISGHVSLYWYRQALGQGPEFLTYFNYEAQQDKSGLPNDRFSAERPEGSISTLTIQRTEQRDSAMYRCASSLYTGNEQFFGPGTRLTVL.

The rearrangement uses TRBV5-1 and TRBJ1-1, with D hard to call. The germline CDR1 and CDR2 sequences are SGHRS and YFSETQ. V was pared by 2 bases and J by 1 base, with 6 bases between. The CDR3 loop spans 13 amino acids. CDR3 region: CASSFRGNTEAFF. CDR3 bases: TGCGCCAGCAGCTTCCGGGGGAACACTGAAGCTTTCTTT.

The chain employs TRBV11-2 and TRBJ2-7, with 11 bases identical to TRBD1. The CDR3 contains 16 residues. J was trimmed by 1 base and V by 5 bases; bases with no gene match: 7. CDR1 is SGHAT, CDR2 FQNNGV, per germline. The CDR3 spells CASSSYRDRGSYEQYF. The CDR3, as DNA: TGTGCCAGCAGCAGTTACCGGGACAGGGGGTCCTACGAGCAGTACTTC.

The V call is TRBV20-1, the J call TRBJ2-7; 10 bases align to TRBD2. Germline V gives CDR1 DFQATT, CDR2 SNEGSKA (reference sequence). Trimming cost V 3 bases and J 6 bases; bases outside gene matches: 8. The CDR3 consists of 14 residues. This chain's CDR3 is CSASLRTSGTEQYF. The CDR3 region has the DNA TGCAGTGCTAGTTTACGGACTAGCGGAACCGAGCAGTACTTC.

The chain uses TRBV7-2 and TRBJ2-5; 8 nucleotides match TRBD2. The germline CDR1 and CDR2 sequences are SGHTA and FQGNSA. The V gene end was trimmed by 3 bases and the J gene end by 4 bases; junction bases not matched to a gene: 7. This CDR3 is built from 15 residues. CDR3 residues: CASSFAGLVPETQYF. The CDR3 DNA follows: TGTGCCAGCAGCTTTGCGGGACTAGTGCCAGAGACCCAGTACTTC.

This sequence joins TRBV6-5 and TRBJ1-2; D is uncertain. V lost 6 bases and J lost 1, with 12 bases in between. CDR1 and CDR2 (germline): MNHEY, SVGAGI. CDR3 length equals 14 residues. This CDR3 reads CASRPNGNNYGYTF. DNA for the CDR3: TGTGCCAGCAGGCCAAACGGGAATAACTATGGCTACACCTTC.

J is TRBJ2-1 and V is TRBV5-1, with D maybe TRBD1 (5 bases). CDR1 and CDR2 (germline): SGHRS, YFSETQ. V was cut by 4 bases and J by 0 bases, with 17 bases left in between. There are 17 residues in the CDR3. CDR3 bases: TGCGCCAGCAGCCCCGGTGGGGCGTCGGGCTCCTACAATGAGCAGTTCTTC. This gives the protein CASSPGGASGSYNEQFF.

The chain employs TRBV19 and TRBJ1-1; D may be TRBD1 (5 bases). Trimming cost V 3 bases and J 3 bases, with 11 bases left between them. The CDR3 totals 14 residues. Germline assignment: CDR1 LNHDA and CDR2 SQIVND (reference sequence). CDR3 bases: TGTGCCAGTAGTATCCTGGGAGGGGACACTGAAGCTTTCTTT. Its protein is CASSILGGDTEAFF.

The CDR3 is CASSITGKTRYEQYF. The CDR3 DNA is TGTGCCAGCAGCATTACAGGGAAAACCAGGTACGAGCAGTACTTC. The chain recombines TRBV28 with TRBJ2-7, with a weak D call TRBD1 (6 bases). V was shortened by 6 bases and J by 4 bases, with 19 bases between the two germline ends. This CDR3 has 15 amino acids. From germline, CDR1 is MDHEN and CDR2 SYDVKM.

This clone occurred once. The chain carries TRBV5-1 and TRBJ1-3, with D unresolved. Trimming stripped 2 bases from V and 0 bases from J, with 9 bases between. CDR3 size: 15 residues. Germline CDR1 is SGHRS and CDR2 is YFSETQ. The CDR3 DNA reads as TGCGCCAGCAGCTTCACGGGAGACTCTGGAAACACCATATATTTT. It translates to CASSFTGDSGNTIYF.

The rearrangement joins TRBV4-1 to TRBJ2-7, with TRBD2 identical over 11 bases. Germline CDR1 is MGHRA and CDR2 is YSYEKL. V shed 4 bases and J 2 bases; nucleotides not matched to a gene: 10. This CDR3 contains 17 residues. CDR3 sequence reads: CASSPIAGTSGTYEQYF. In DNA form, the CDR3 reads TGCGCCAGCAGCCCGATCGCAGGGACTAGCGGAACCTACGAGCAGTACTTC.

Only a few counts were recorded for this clone. This chain connects TRBV6-5 to TRBJ2-2, with 8 bases aligning to TRBD1. Germline CDR1 reads MNHEY; CDR2 reads SVGAGI. CDR3 length equals 16 residues. V lost 2 bases and J lost 2; bases outside the gene matches: 4. The CDR3 here is CASSYGGTGNTGELFF. DNA of the CDR3: TGTGCCAGCAGTTACGGTGGGACAGGCAACACCGGGGAGCTGTTTTTT.

This clone was seen only once. The V gene is TRBV9, the J gene TRBJ2-1, with TRBD2 matching 11 bases. Germline lookup yields CDR1 SGDLS and CDR2 YYNGEE. The J segment lost 8 bases and the V segment lost 3 bases, leaving 7 bases of the junction unmatched. CDR3 size: 15 residues. CDR3 loop: CASSGTSGSSDEQFF. CDR3 DNA: TGTGCCAGCAGCGGCACTAGCGGGAGTAGCGATGAGCAGTTCTTC.

This chain connects TRBV5-4 to TRBJ1-4, with a tentative D call TRBD1 (5 bases). CDR1 is SGHNT, CDR2 YYREEE, per germline (reference sequence). Between the trimmed V and J ends, which lost 0 bases and 6 bases, there was a span of 12 bases. CDR3 length equals 15 residues. The CDR3 DNA is TGTGCCAGCAGCTTGGAAGGGGCGCGTCATGAAAAACTGTTTTTT. Translated: CASSLEGARHEKLFF. The full variable domain, in which reference TRBV5-4 and TRBJ1-4 provide the parts outside the CDR3, is ETGVTQSPTHLIKTRGQQVTLRCSSQSGHNTVSWYQQALGQGPQFIFQYYREEENGRGNFPPRFSGLQFPNYSSELNVNALELDDSALYLCASSLEGARHEKLFFGSGTQLSVL.

The rearrangement joins TRBV7-8 to TRBJ2-5; D is possibly TRBD2 (5 bases). CDR3 length: 13 residues. Germline V gene lookup returns CDR1 SGHVS and CDR2 FQNEAQ. Deletions cut 5 bases from V and 2 bases from J, with 9 bases between. CDR3 sequence reads: CASSEREQETQYF. CDR3 sequence (DNA): TGTGCCAGCAGCGAGAGGGAGCAAGAGACCCAGTACTTC. The full variable domain, completed using reference TRBV7-8 and TRBJ2-5, is GAGVSQSPRYKVAKRGQDVALRCDPISGHVSLFWYQQALGQGPEFLTYFQNEAQLDKSGLPSDRFFAERPEGSVSTLKIQRTQQEDSAVYLCASSEREQETQYFGPGTRLLVL.

The V call is TRBV29-1, the J call TRBJ2-7; D possibly corresponds to TRBD2 (6 bases). Trimming left V 6 bases short and J 1 base short, with 22 bases between. This CDR3 spans 16 amino acids. Germline loops: CDR1 SQVTM, CDR2 ANQGSEA. CDR3 in amino acids: CSVKETGTPPSYEQYF. The CDR3 bases are TGCAGCGTGAAGGAAACGGGGACTCCTCCTTCCTACGAGCAGTACTTC.

In its sample, this clone was seen once. The chain couples TRBV5-1 to TRBJ2-5; a possible D gene is TRBD2 (6 bases). The CDR3 loop spans 13 amino acids. Trimming took off 4 bases at V and 1 base at J, with 8 bases between the two ends. Germline lookup yields CDR1 SGHRS and CDR2 YFSETQ. As DNA, the CDR3 is TGCGCCAGCAGCCCGGGACTCCAAGAGACCCAGTACTTC. Amino acid sequence: CASSPGLQETQYF.

The chain has TRBV18 and TRBJ1-2; no firm D call. Trimming cost V 3 bases and J 3 bases, with 8 bases left between them. CDR3 size: 13 residues. In germline, CDR1 is KGHSH, CDR2 LQKENI. The CDR3 sequence is CASSPGEDYGYTF. In nucleotides, the CDR3 is TGTGCCAGCTCACCGGGAGAAGACTATGGCTACACCTTC.

This chain joins TRBV12-3 or TRBV12-4 and TRBJ2-3; D is ambiguous. The CDR3 totals 12 residues. The V gene lost 7 bases and the J gene lost 2 bases, with 7 bases spanning the gap. This chain's CDR3 is CASKIITDTQYF. CDR3 in DNA: TGTGCCAGCAAAATTATCACAGATACGCAGTATTTT.

The chain links TRBV9 to TRBJ2-5; 8 nucleotides align to TRBD2. This CDR3 is 18 amino acids long. V shed 4 bases and J 4 bases; nucleotides not matched to a gene: 18. The germline V gene encodes CDR1 SGDLS and CDR2 YYNGEE. CDR3 in amino acids: CASSPGAVAAGAGETQYF. The CDR3 region has the DNA TGTGCCAGCAGCCCCGGGGCGGTCGCAGCGGGAGCTGGAGAGACCCAGTACTTC.

This rearrangement joins TRBV6-5 to TRBJ2-7; D possibly corresponds to TRBD1 (6 bases). Germline lookup yields CDR1 MNHEY and CDR2 SVGAGI. The CDR3 totals 12 residues. Trimming left V 6 bases short and J 8 bases short, with 14 bases between. CDR3 DNA: TGTGCCAGCAGAACACAGGGTAGCCAGCAGTACTTC. The encoded protein is CASRTQGSQQYF.

The chain uses TRBV28 and TRBJ2-1, with D possibly TRBD1 on 6 matching bases. There are 16 residues in the CDR3. V was clipped by 4 bases and J by 10 bases, with 23 bases between them. Germline CDR1 and CDR2: MDHEN and SYDVKM. CDR3 coding DNA: TGTGCCAGCAGTTCCCTAAAGCAGGGGTGGGGTGAGGAGCAGTTCTTC. Amino acids: CASSSLKQGWGEEQFF.

This chain connects TRBV5-1 to TRBJ1-2; the match to TRBD1 covers 8 bases. The V gene's germline CDR1 is SGHRS and CDR2 YFSETQ. The junction had 11 bases not matched to a gene; V was cut back by 2 bases and J by 8 bases. This CDR3 comprises 15 residues. CDR3 loop: CASSLSPGTGQGYTF. The CDR3 DNA is TGCGCCAGCAGCTTATCTCCCGGGACAGGACAAGGCTACACCTTC. Together with reference TRBV5-1 and TRBJ1-2, the CDR3 gives the full variable domain: KAGVTQTPRYLIKTRGQQVTLSCSPISGHRSVSWYQQTPGQGLQFLFEYFSETQRNKGNFPGRFSGRQFSNSRSEMNVSTLELGDSALYLCASSLSPGTGQGYTFGSGTRLTVV.

The chain couples TRBV20-1 to TRBJ2-3, with TRBD1 as a possible D gene (6 bases). Germline V lookup: CDR1 DFQATT, CDR2 SNEGSKA (reference sequence). V shed 3 bases and J shed 0 bases, with 10 bases lying between them. The CDR3 is 14 amino acids. The CDR3: CSASGQQSTDTQYF. Written as DNA, the CDR3 is TGCAGTGCTAGTGGACAGCAAAGCACAGATACGCAGTATTTT.

This clone has just one count. This chain links TRBV7-8 with TRBJ2-2; 8 nucleotides align to TRBD2. Trimming at V came to 1 base and at J to 6 bases, leaving 7 bases not matched to a gene. The germline CDR1 and CDR2 sequences are SGHVS and FQNEAQ. The CDR3 runs to 16 residues. The CDR3 region is CASSLESSGWAGELFF. The CDR3 DNA reads TGTGCCAGCAGCTTAGAATCTAGCGGGTGGGCCGGGGAGCTGTTTTTT.

The chain employs TRBV19 and TRBJ2-1; no reliable D call. The V end lost 1 base, the J end lost 5 bases, and 18 bases lay between the germline ends. The germline gives CDR1 LNHDA, CDR2 SQIVND (reference sequence). The CDR3 totals 17 residues. In DNA, the CDR3 is TGTGCCAGTAGTATAGCGGCATGGGCCACCTTACACAATGAGCAGTTCTTC. Protein sequence: CASSIAAWATLHNEQFF.